This T cell receptor (beta chain) stems from a study of blood T cell repertoires in COVID-19. Under the authors' procedure: Researchers report that nucleated cell counts were estimated from reference gene primer amplification. The table came from immunoSEQ multiplex PCR; TCRdb's copy has only in-frame clones and leaves some out. The V and J calls and clone size were taken over from that table, and D and trimming were inferred from the DNA. Counted here are 35,000 to 50,000 clones, around nine tenths occurring once; the ten biggest clones make up 4.5% to 5%. Germline loops: CDR1 SGHTA, CDR2 FQGNSA. The length of the CDR3 is 15 residues. V lost 2 bases, J lost 7 bases, and 15 bases lay in between.

The sequencing input was peripheral blood. The receptor was isolated from a human donor in a cohort sampled during active COVID-19. The rearrangement links TRBV7-2 to TRBJ1-5, with D tentatively TRBD1 (5 bases). For the CDR3, the DNA is TGTGCCAGCAGCTTACAGGGTCAGGGTGGCCAGCCCCAGCATTTT. Translated: CASSLQGQGGQPQHF.